What follows are 28 T cell receptor beta chains derived from one specimen sequenced in a study of T cell clones after liver transplantation. Sequencing used immunoSEQ multiplex PCR; TCRdb keeps in-frame clones, though not all of them. The sample lists more than 65,000 clones, about nine tenths occurring once. Sequences were derived from CD4+ T cells from blood, sampled before liver transplant. All receptors derive from a human donor who received a liver transplant.

This rearrangement joins TRBV7-6 to TRBJ2-7; D is perhaps TRBD2 (7 bases). CDR3 size: 13 residues. V dropped 3 bases and J dropped 7 bases, with 13 bases sitting between them. Per the germline V gene, CDR1 is SGHVS and CDR2 is FNYEAQ. The chain's CDR3 is CASSLNREGEQYF. The CDR3, as DNA: TGTGCCAGCAGCTTGAACAGGGAGGGGGAGCAGTACTTC.

The chain combines TRBV18 with TRBJ1-2, with D unclear. This CDR3 has 15 amino acids. V lost 5 bases and J lost 7, with 20 bases in between. Germline values: CDR1 KGHSH, CDR2 LQKENI. CDR3: CASSFRTFLSVGYTF. CDR3 DNA: TGTGCCAGCTCATTCCGGACCTTTCTTTCAGTTGGCTACACCTTC.

For the CDR3, the DNA is TGTGCCAGCAGCCAGCCCAGCGGGAGGGTTCCTGAGCAGTTCTTC. Its translation: CASSQPSGRVPEQFF. The genes are TRBV4-2 and TRBJ2-1; 10 positions agree with TRBD2. After removal of 3 bases from V and 9 bases from J, the junction contained 8 bases not matched to a gene. The CDR3 sequence is 15 residues long. CDR1 is LGHNA, CDR2 YNFKEQ, per germline.

This CDR3 is CASSRNQLAGEQYF. The CDR3 coding sequence is TGTGCCAGCTCACGAAACCAACTAGCGGGTGAGCAGTACTTC. The chain uses TRBV18 and TRBJ2-7; 9 bases line up with TRBD2. The ends lost 4 bases at V and 7 bases at J; junction bases unmatched: 8. This CDR3 comprises 14 residues. Germline assignment: CDR1 KGHSH and CDR2 LQKENI.

The table lists this clone with a count of one. The chain recombines TRBV28 with TRBJ2-1; tentatively, D is TRBD1 (6 bases). The CDR3 covers 14 residues. The V end was cut by 3 bases, the J end by 0 bases, with 6 bases between. Germline V gives CDR1 MDHEN, CDR2 SYDVKM. DNA for the CDR3: TGTGCCAGCAGTTTGGACAGCTCCTACAATGAGCAGTTCTTC. Translation gives CASSLDSSYNEQFF.

The chain has TRBV4-1 and TRBJ1-3; D perhaps matches TRBD1 (6 bases). Looked up from germline, CDR1 is MGHRA and CDR2 is YSYEKL. CDR3 size: 16 residues. The ends were cut back, 4 bases at V and 1 base at J, with 14 bases in the middle. The CDR3 DNA is TGCGCCAGCAGCCGTCAGGGGCAACAGTCTGGAAACACCATATATTTT. This translates into CASSRQGQQSGNTIYF.

This rearrangement joins TRBV19 to TRBJ2-6; 7 nucleotides align to TRBD2. The CDR3 has 14 residues. The germline gives CDR1 LNHDA, CDR2 SQIVND (reference sequence). With 8 bases clipped from V and 2 bases from J, the junction kept 3 bases outside the gene matches. The CDR3 loop reads CASGAGAGANVLTF. The CDR3 nucleotides read TGTGCCAGTGGTGCGGGGGCTGGGGCCAACGTCCTGACTTTC.

Here the CDR3 DNA reads TGTGCCAGCAGCTTGGGGGGGACAGTCGAGCAGTACTTC. Translation gives CASSLGGTVEQYF. This chain links TRBV5-8 with TRBJ2-7; the match to TRBD1 covers 7 bases. This CDR3 comprises 13 residues. With 0 bases clipped from V and 6 bases from J, the junction kept 3 bases outside the gene matches. The germline V gene has CDR1 SGHTS and CDR2 YDEGEE.

This clone was observed a handful of times. V is TRBV5-1 and J is TRBJ1-3, with D unresolved. Trimming stripped 0 bases from V and 2 bases from J, with 9 bases between. The CDR3 is made up of 15 amino acids. Germline V CDR1 and CDR2: SGHRS, YFSETQ. Here the CDR3 reads CASSLATQTGNTIYF. CDR3 nucleotide sequence: TGCGCCAGCAGCTTGGCCACACAGACTGGAAACACCATATATTTT.

This clone has only one observation. The chain carries TRBV4-2 and TRBJ1-1; TRBD1 aligns across 7 bases. Trimming at V came to 0 bases and at J to 0 bases, leaving 10 bases not matched to a gene. Germline V gives CDR1 LGHNA, CDR2 YNFKEQ. CDR3 size: 18 residues. The CDR3 reads CASSQDPPGQNLNTEAFF. In DNA form, the CDR3 reads TGTGCCAGCAGCCAAGATCCTCCGGGACAGAATCTGAACACTGAAGCTTTCTTT.

The rearrangement joins TRBV11-3 to TRBJ2-3; D is uncertain. CDR1 and CDR2 from the germline V gene are SGHNT and YENEEA. V lost 1 base, J lost 1 base, and 6 bases lay in between. The CDR3 is made up of 14 amino acids. CDR3: CASSLGRGTDTQYF. The CDR3, as DNA: TGTGCCAGCAGCTTAGGTCGGGGCACAGATACGCAGTATTTT.

The chain links TRBV7-6 to TRBJ2-1; a weak D match, TRBD2 (5 bases). CDR1 is SGHVS and CDR2 is FNYEAQ in the germline V gene. This CDR3 has 15 residues. V lost 5 bases and J 7 bases, leaving 18 bases between the germline ends. Written as DNA, the CDR3 is TGTGCCAGCAGCGCTCGGACGGGGAGCGATAATGAGCAGTTCTTC. It yields the protein CASSARTGSDNEQFF. The complete variable domain, with remaining parts taken from reference TRBV7-6 and TRBJ2-1, reads GAGVSQSPRYKVTKRGQDVALRCDPISGHVSLYWYRQALGQGPEFLTYFNYEAQQDKSGLPNDRFSAERPEGSISTLTIQRTEQRDSAMYRCASSARTGSDNEQFFGPGTRLTVL.

This rearrangement joins TRBV7-9 to TRBJ2-1; 8 nucleotides align to TRBD2. This CDR3 contains 15 residues. V gave up 5 bases and J gave up 8 bases; unmatched junction bases: 11. Germline CDR1 reads SEHNR; CDR2 reads FQNEAQ (reference sequence). This CDR3 is CASSQGLDFADEQFF. In DNA form, the CDR3 reads TGTGCCAGCAGCCAGGGACTAGACTTTGCCGATGAGCAGTTCTTC.

J is TRBJ2-3 and V is TRBV5-1; 9 nucleotides agree with TRBD1. Germline V gives CDR1 SGHRS, CDR2 YFSETQ. V shed 4 bases and J 4 bases; nucleotides not matched to a gene: 4. The CDR3 sequence is 14 residues long. The CDR3 coding sequence is TGCGCCAGCAGCGACGGACAGGGGTCAGATACGCAGTATTTT. Protein sequence: CASSDGQGSDTQYF.

This clone was recorded a few times. This sequence joins TRBV5-1 and TRBJ2-5; 7 bases line up with TRBD2. Germline V gene data show CDR1 as SGHRS and CDR2 as YFSETQ. Unmatched junction bases numbered 8, after V lost 3 bases and J lost 6 bases. This CDR3 has 14 amino acids. The CDR3 spells CASSSYAGDKTQYF. The CDR3 coding sequence is TGCGCCAGCAGCTCCTATGCGGGAGACAAGACCCAGTACTTC.

On this clone itself: Compared with germline, one end of the junction differs, possibly owing to a read error. The chain employs TRBV18 and TRBJ1-5, with D possibly matching TRBD1 (5 bases). This CDR3 is 14 amino acids long. Germline CDR1 reads KGHSH; CDR2 reads LQKENI. The CDR3 is CASSPGGGDQPQHF. The CDR3 DNA reads as TGTGCCAGCTCACCGGGGGGGGGTGATCAACCCCAGCATTTT.

The chain links TRBV7-2 to TRBJ1-4; 8 bases match TRBD1. J gave up 8 bases and V 5 bases, and 7 bases lay outside the gene matches. Germline V gene data show CDR1 as SGHTA and CDR2 as FQGNSA. This CDR3 contains 14 residues. DNA of the CDR3: TGTGCCAGCAGCCCCGACAGGGGTTGGGAAAAACTGTTTTTT. Residues: CASSPDRGWEKLFF.

This chain connects TRBV7-3 to TRBJ2-2; D is perhaps TRBD1 (6 bases). The CDR3 sequence is 15 residues long. Germline-derived CDR1 and CDR2 are SGHTA and FQGTGA. The V end lost 4 bases, the J end lost 4 bases, and 13 bases lay between the germline ends. The CDR3, as DNA: TGTGCCAGCAGCTCACAGGGTTCGAGCACCGGGGAGCTGTTTTTT. It is translated as CASSSQGSSTGELFF.

V is TRBV9 and J is TRBJ2-7; no reliable D call. V dropped 2 bases and J dropped 3 bases, with 15 bases sitting between them. The CDR3 length is 15 residues. Germline values: CDR1 SGDLS, CDR2 YYNGEE. CDR3 nucleotides: TGTGCCAGCAGCGTGAACCTTGGGAATAACTACGAGCAGTACTTC. Protein: CASSVNLGNNYEQYF. The complete variable domain, with remaining parts taken from reference TRBV9 and TRBJ2-7, reads DSGVTQTPKHLITATGQRVTLRCSPRSGDLSVYWYQQSLDQGLQFLIQYYNGEERAKGNILERFSAQQFPDLHSELNLSSLELGDSALYFCASSVNLGNNYEQYFGPGTRLTVT.

The gene calls are TRBV6-1 and TRBJ2-5, with unresolved D. Germline V CDR1 and CDR2: MNHNS, SASEGT. This CDR3 spans 12 amino acids. V was trimmed by 0 bases and J by 5 bases, leaving 4 bases between them. The CDR3 region is CASSEAWETQYF. In DNA, the CDR3 is TGTGCCAGCAGTGAAGCCTGGGAGACCCAGTACTTC.

The chain links TRBV7-2 to TRBJ2-1; 8 nucleotides match TRBD1. Per the germline V gene, CDR1 is SGHTA and CDR2 is FQGNSA. After removal of 5 bases from V and 1 base from J, the junction contained 4 bases not matched to a gene. The CDR3 covers 15 residues. The CDR3 loop reads CASSPRQGSYNEQFF. CDR3 nucleotide sequence: TGTGCCAGCAGCCCACGACAGGGGTCCTACAATGAGCAGTTCTTC.

V usage is TRBV13 and J usage is TRBJ2-5; D not certain. V was trimmed by 5 bases and J by 5 bases, leaving 12 bases between them. CDR3 length: 13 residues. Looked up from germline, CDR1 is PRHDT and CDR2 is FYEKMQ (reference sequence). As DNA, the CDR3 is TGTGCCAGCAGCCCCGGAGCCTGGGAGACCCAGTACTTC. It specifies CASSPGAWETQYF.

The chain carries TRBV5-4 and TRBJ1-1; a weak D match, TRBD1 (6 bases). Germline CDR1 SGHNT, CDR2 YYREEE (reference sequence). This CDR3 region has 14 residues. The V end was cut by 4 bases, the J end by 1 base, with 11 bases between. The CDR3 is CASSAGTQNTEAFF. The CDR3 coding sequence is TGTGCCAGCAGCGCCGGGACACAGAACACTGAAGCTTTCTTT.

V gene TRBV20-1 combines with J gene TRBJ2-7; tentatively, D is TRBD2 (6 bases). The CDR3 is 11 residues long. Germline V lookup: CDR1 DFQATT, CDR2 SNEGSKA (reference sequence). V gave up 3 bases and J gave up 6 bases, with 9 bases separating them. CDR3 protein: CSASGSGEQYF. As DNA, the CDR3 is TGCAGTGCTAGCGGGAGCGGCGAGCAGTACTTC.

This clone has a handful of counts. The chain links TRBV11-3 to TRBJ2-2; no firm D call. This CDR3 has 14 residues. Per the germline V gene, CDR1 is SGHNT and CDR2 is YENEEA. V lost 2 bases to trimming and J lost 2 bases, with 6 bases between them. The CDR3 DNA follows: TGTGCCAGCAGCTTACTCAGCAACACCGGGGAGCTGTTTTTT. As protein: CASSLLSNTGELFF.

The chain recombines TRBV5-6 with TRBJ2-4, with TRBD1 as a possible D gene (5 bases). Trimming removed 1 base from V and 10 bases from J, with 15 bases in between. The CDR3 has 14 residues. Germline CDR1 SGHDT, CDR2 YYEEEE. The CDR3 is CASSLSGRAPIQYF. The DNA of the CDR3 is TGTGCCAGCAGCTTGTCGGGCAGGGCACCTATTCAGTACTTC.

This clone appeared once. This chain links TRBV7-3 with TRBJ2-1; D is possibly TRBD2 (6 bases). This CDR3 comprises 13 residues. The germline V gene has CDR1 SGHTA and CDR2 FQGTGA. V gave up 5 bases and J gave up 7 bases, with 12 bases separating them. Here the CDR3 DNA reads TGTGCCAGCAGCGCGGGACTTAATAATGAGCAGTTCTTC. It yields the protein CASSAGLNNEQFF.

The V call is TRBV27, the J call TRBJ2-7, with a tentative D call TRBD2 (6 bases). There are 13 residues in the CDR3. Germline assignment: CDR1 MNHEY and CDR2 SMNVEV (reference sequence). V gave up 8 bases and J gave up 4 bases, with 15 bases separating them. In nucleotides, the CDR3 is TGTGCCAGCGGAAATATACTAGCTTACGAGCAGTACTTC. It translates to CASGNILAYEQYF.